The 28 T cell receptor beta chains given below trace back to one sample, sequenced in a study of T cells in Graves' hyperthyroidism and ophthalmopathy. TCR beta CDR3 regions were amplified from RNA. The HTBI primer set was used in a first-round RT-PCR of the TCR CDR3. A single record per CDR3 protein comes from TCRdb applying MiXCR to the multiplex PCR reads. The sample carries 500,000 to 600,000 distinct CDR3 sequences, around 17% recorded once. The sample taken for sequencing was blood. These receptors all stem from a woman between 18 and 29 years old with Graves' hyperthyroidism.

This clonotype was picked up many times. V and J are TRBV12-3 or TRBV12-4 and TRBJ2-7, with 12 bases lining up with TRBD2. The V and J ends lost 6 bases and 2 bases, in that order; junction bases with no gene match: 2. The CDR3 runs to 14 residues. The CDR3 DNA sequence: TGTGCCAGCAGGACTAGCGGGGGAACCTACGAGCAGTACTTC. Amino acids: CASRTSGGTYEQYF.

This clonotype has ten or more counts. The chain recombines TRBV12-3 or TRBV12-4 with TRBJ2-3; D gene uncertain. This CDR3 is built from 16 residues. V was clipped by 1 base and J by 1 base, with 12 bases between them. CDR3 DNA: TGTGCCAGCAGTTTAGGGTCCTTTCTAGGCACAGATACGCAGTATTTT. The encoded protein is CASSLGSFLGTDTQYF.

In the case of this clonotype: Given a much more abundant clone one base away, this may be a read error. The missing conserved phenylalanine or tryptophan at the end of this CDR3 makes a read error likely. The V call is TRBV12-5, the J call TRBJ2-5; unclear D gene. The germline V gene has CDR1 LGHNT and CDR2 FRNRAP. With 5 bases removed from V and 1 base from J, the gap between germline ends came to 5 bases. CDR3 length equals 12 residues. The CDR3 protein is CASGPRQETQYS. The CDR3 DNA sequence: TGTGCTAGTGGTCCACGCCAAGAGACCCAGTACTCC.

A few counts support this clonotype. The chain uses TRBV4-3 and TRBJ2-5, with no clear D. V was cut by 0 bases and J by 4 bases, with 9 bases left in between. Germline values: CDR1 LGHNA, CDR2 YSLEER. The CDR3 length is 14 residues. Here the CDR3 reads CASSQDRVRETQYF. As DNA, the CDR3 is TGCGCCAGCAGCCAAGATCGGGTTAGAGAGACCCAGTACTTC.

This chain uses TRBV5-1 with TRBJ2-7; no clear D gene. CDR1 is SGHRS, CDR2 YFSETQ, per germline. The V and J ends lost 1 base and 7 bases respectively, with 24 bases between them. The CDR3 runs to 17 residues. The CDR3 bases are TGCGCCAGCAGCTTGATCTGGTCCAGGCTACAAACGGGTGAGCAGTACTTC. This sequence encodes CASSLIWSRLQTGEQYF.

In this sample, this clonotype turned up a few times. The rearrangement uses TRBV27 and TRBJ2-1; 7 bases match TRBD1. Germline CDR1 and CDR2: MNHEY and SMNVEV (reference sequence). V lost 4 bases and J lost 7; bases outside the gene matches: 10. The CDR3 runs to 15 residues. CDR3: CASSSRAGGENEQFF. The CDR3 region has the DNA TGTGCCAGCAGTTCGCGGGCAGGGGGTGAGAATGAGCAGTTCTTC.

The chain couples TRBV9 to TRBJ1-1, with 8 bases matching TRBD1. Germline-derived CDR1 and CDR2 are SGDLS and YYNGEE. There are 13 residues in the CDR3. V shed 3 bases and J 10 bases; nucleotides not matched to a gene: 8. CDR3 in amino acids: CASSAGQGRGAFF. In DNA form, the CDR3 reads TGTGCCAGCAGCGCAGGACAGGGAAGGGGAGCTTTCTTT.

This clonotype showed up many times. DNA of the CDR3: TGTGCCAGCAGCTGGCCCGCGGGGGCGCAGCCCTACGAGCAGTACTTC. This gives the protein CASSWPAGAQPYEQYF. The rearrangement joins TRBV5-5 to TRBJ2-7, with a weak D call TRBD2 (7 bases). This CDR3 has 16 residues. The V end was cut by 3 bases, the J end by 2 bases, with 18 bases between. Germline CDR1 is SGHKS and CDR2 is YYEKEE (reference sequence).

This clonotype was seen repeatedly, ten times or more. This rearrangement joins TRBV6-1 to TRBJ1-1; 8 positions match TRBD1. CDR3 size: 14 residues. Germline V gene lookup returns CDR1 MNHNS and CDR2 SASEGT. Trimming cost V 6 bases and J 2 bases; bases outside gene matches: 5. Here the CDR3 DNA reads TGTGCCAGCAGGGAGACAGGGGCTAACACTGAAGCTTTCTTT. Protein product: CASRETGANTEAFF.

This chain uses TRBV11-1 with TRBJ2-4; possible D gene TRBD2, 5 bases. In germline, CDR1 is SGHAT, CDR2 FQDESV (reference sequence). V lost 5 bases, J lost 3 bases, and 11 bases lay in between. CDR3 length equals 14 residues. The CDR3: CASSQIGGKNIQYF. Written as DNA, the CDR3 is TGTGCCAGCAGCCAAATTGGAGGCAAAAACATTCAGTACTTC.

In its sample, this clonotype was seen a few times. This chain links TRBV25-1 with TRBJ2-5; 8 bases agree with TRBD2. Germline trimming cut 3 bases from V and 5 bases from J; bases unmatched to any gene: 11. The V gene's germline CDR1 is MGHDK and CDR2 SYGVNS. This CDR3 is built from 16 residues. CDR3 region: CASSDRVSGVGETQYF. Written as DNA, the CDR3 is TGTGCCAGCAGTGACAGGGTTAGCGGGGTGGGGGAGACCCAGTACTTC.

This clonotype occurred many times. V gene TRBV24-1 combines with J gene TRBJ1-3; D gene unclear. Germline CDR1 reads KGHDR; CDR2 reads SFDVKD. The V end was cut by 4 bases, the J end by 2 bases, with 11 bases between. This CDR3 spans 15 amino acids. CDR3 sequence: CATSEAGPTGNTIYF. For the CDR3, the DNA is TGTGCCACCAGTGAGGCAGGACCTACTGGAAACACCATATATTTT.

The rearrangement links TRBV6-5 to TRBJ2-2, with unresolved D. The CDR3 runs to 17 residues. Germline V gives CDR1 MNHEY, CDR2 SVGAGI. V gave up 0 bases and J gave up 4 bases, with 15 bases separating them. Written as DNA, the CDR3 is TGTGCCAGCAGTTACTCGTTTCGGGCAGATCGCACCGGGGAGCTGTTTTTT. This sequence encodes CASSYSFRADRTGELFF.

This clonotype was observed a handful of times. The V call is TRBV12-3 or TRBV12-4, the J call TRBJ2-1; possibly TRBD2 for D (6 bases). The CDR3 loop spans 17 amino acids. V lost 3 bases, J lost 1 base, and 16 bases lay in between. CDR3 protein: CASSFFPEGLSYNEQFF. Written as DNA, the CDR3 is TGTGCCAGCAGTTTTTTTCCGGAGGGCCTATCCTACAATGAGCAGTTCTTC.

This clonotype was counted many times. This rearrangement joins TRBV24-1 to TRBJ1-1; tentative D call: TRBD1 (6 bases). Trimming took 4 bases from V and 1 from J, leaving 12 bases between them. Germline V gene data show CDR1 as KGHDR and CDR2 as SFDVKD. This CDR3 spans 15 amino acids. The DNA for the CDR3 is TGTGCCACCAGTGACGCCCGGGGGGCGAACACTGAAGCTTTCTTT. This translates into CATSDARGANTEAFF.

This clonotype was observed once. A far larger clone is one nucleotide away, so this likely arose from a read error. The chain couples TRBV3-1 to TRBJ1-5; D unclear. The tail of the sequence fits TRBJ2-3 better, so the J call may be wrong. There are 13 residues in the CDR3. CDR1 and CDR2 (germline): LGHDT, YNNKEL (reference sequence). DNA of the CDR3: TGTGCCAGCAGTCTTACGAGCAATCAGCCCCAGTATTTT. Translated: CASSLTSNQPQYF.

This clonotype has a count of ten or more. The rearrangement joins TRBV20-1 to TRBJ1-5; maybe TRBD1 (5 bases). The CDR3 runs to 15 residues. Trimming left V 3 bases short and J 3 bases short, with 15 bases between. Germline V lookup: CDR1 DFQATT, CDR2 SNEGSKA (reference sequence). For the CDR3, the DNA is TGCAGTGCTAGCGGCGGGGCAGGGTCCAATCAGCCCCAGCATTTT. Translating gives CSASGGAGSNQPQHF.

The rearrangement links TRBV18 to TRBJ2-6, with D perhaps matching TRBD1 (6 bases). Looked up from germline, CDR1 is KGHSH and CDR2 is LQKENI. V was clipped by 3 bases and J by 1 base, with 16 bases between them. The CDR3 is made up of 18 amino acids. CDR3 loop: CASSPGQWMESGANVLTF. CDR3 DNA: TGTGCCAGCTCACCCGGACAGTGGATGGAATCTGGGGCCAACGTCCTGACTTTC.

This clonotype was detected a few times. This chain joins TRBV4-2 and TRBJ2-7; maybe TRBD2 (6 bases). Trimming cost V 4 bases and J 7 bases, with 17 bases left between them. Germline V gives CDR1 LGHNA, CDR2 YNFKEQ. The CDR3 sequence is 14 residues long. CDR3 DNA: TGTGCCAGCAGCCTGACTAGGGGAGTAGGGGAGCAGTACTTC. Its translation: CASSLTRGVGEQYF.

This clonotype showed up many times. This sequence joins TRBV28 and TRBJ2-1; 7 bases are a match to TRBD2. With V trimmed by 3 bases and J by 1 base, 15 bases remained unmatched. The germline CDR1 and CDR2 sequences are MDHEN and SYDVKM. The CDR3 is 19 residues long. The CDR3 nucleotides are TGTGCCAGCAGTTTTCTGGCTAGCGGACCCGAACGGTCCTACAATGAGCAGTTCTTC. Amino acid sequence: CASSFLASGPERSYNEQFF.

The V gene is TRBV3-1, the J gene TRBJ2-5; 16 bases are a match to TRBD2. Germline CDR1 and CDR2: LGHDT and YNNKEL (reference sequence). Trimming took 6 bases from V and 2 from J; bases not matched to a gene: 6. There are 17 residues in the CDR3. In DNA, the CDR3 is TGTGCCAGCAGTTCGGGACTAGCGGGAGGGCCTCAAGAGACCCAGTACTTC. Translation gives CASSSGLAGGPQETQYF.

Only a few counts were recorded for this clonotype. The chain is built from TRBV7-9 and TRBJ2-7; TRBD1 is a possible D gene (5 bases). Germline CDR1 and CDR2: SEHNR and FQNEAQ (reference sequence). V lost 5 bases and J 5 bases, leaving 16 bases between the germline ends. The CDR3 contains 14 residues. The CDR3 sequence: CASSLGLPGNEQYF. The CDR3 nucleotides are TGTGCCAGCAGCCTAGGGCTCCCAGGGAACGAGCAGTACTTC.

V and J are TRBV7-6 and TRBJ1-3; TRBD1 matches 8 bases. The germline V gene has CDR1 SGHVS and CDR2 FNYEAQ. The CDR3 totals 16 residues. V lost 0 bases to trimming and J lost 1 base; unmatched junction nucleotides: 2. In DNA, the CDR3 is TGTGCCAGCAGCTTAGCCCGGACAGGGTCTGGAAACACCATATATTTT. Amino acid sequence: CASSLARTGSGNTIYF.

In this sample, this clonotype turned up a few times. V gene TRBV19 combines with J gene TRBJ2-1, with 7 bases matching TRBD2. V lost 5 bases, J lost 0 bases, and 10 bases stayed unmatched. The CDR3 is 17 residues long. Germline V lookup: CDR1 LNHDA, CDR2 SQIVND (reference sequence). The CDR3 nucleotides read TGTGCCAGTAGTCGGGCTAGCGGATCGAGCTCCTACAATGAGCAGTTCTTC. This encodes CASSRASGSSSYNEQFF.

This clonotype was detected only a few times. The chain is built from TRBV7-2 and TRBJ2-2; the D gene is possibly TRBD1 (5 bases). Germline CDR1 reads SGHTA; CDR2 reads FQGNSA. V lost 4 bases and J 3 bases, leaving 12 bases between the germline ends. This CDR3 comprises 15 residues. DNA of the CDR3: TGTGCCAGCAGCTCTACCACCAGGGACACCGGGGAGCTGTTTTTT. Translated, it gives CASSSTTRDTGELFF. Full variable domain (remainder filled in from reference TRBV7-2 and TRBJ2-2): GAGVSQSPSNKVTEKGKDVELRCDPISGHTALYWYRQSLGQGLEFLIYFQGNSAPDKSGLPSDRFSAERTGGSVSTLTIQRTQQEDSAVYLCASSSTTRDTGELFFGEGSRLTVL.

The chain is built from TRBV7-2 and TRBJ2-5, with D perhaps TRBD2 (6 bases). V was cut by 4 bases and J by 1 base, with 10 bases left in between. The CDR3 consists of 14 residues. Germline CDR1 is SGHTA and CDR2 is FQGNSA. CDR3: CASSSGLPQETQYF. Here the CDR3 DNA reads TGTGCCAGCAGCTCCGGACTACCCCAAGAGACCCAGTACTTC.

This clonotype was observed many times. The CDR3 sequence is CSAGWTGLSSPLHF. The CDR3 DNA reads as TGCAGTGCGGGCTGGACAGGGTTGAGTTCACCCCTCCACTTT. V usage is TRBV20-1 and J usage is TRBJ1-6; 8 nucleotides match TRBD1. The trim removed 6 bases at V and 9 bases at J, leaving 10 bases unmatched. The CDR3 runs to 14 residues. Germline values: CDR1 DFQATT, CDR2 SNEGSKA (reference sequence).

There are a few counts of this clonotype. V gene TRBV29-1 combines with J gene TRBJ2-7; 13 nucleotides match TRBD2. Per germline, CDR1 SQVTM and CDR2 ANQGSEA. Unmatched junction bases numbered 0, after V lost 7 bases and J lost 0 bases. This CDR3 comprises 13 residues. The CDR3 nucleotides read TGCAGCGGGACTAGCGGGAGCTCCTACGAGCAGTACTTC. This translates into CSGTSGSSYEQYF.